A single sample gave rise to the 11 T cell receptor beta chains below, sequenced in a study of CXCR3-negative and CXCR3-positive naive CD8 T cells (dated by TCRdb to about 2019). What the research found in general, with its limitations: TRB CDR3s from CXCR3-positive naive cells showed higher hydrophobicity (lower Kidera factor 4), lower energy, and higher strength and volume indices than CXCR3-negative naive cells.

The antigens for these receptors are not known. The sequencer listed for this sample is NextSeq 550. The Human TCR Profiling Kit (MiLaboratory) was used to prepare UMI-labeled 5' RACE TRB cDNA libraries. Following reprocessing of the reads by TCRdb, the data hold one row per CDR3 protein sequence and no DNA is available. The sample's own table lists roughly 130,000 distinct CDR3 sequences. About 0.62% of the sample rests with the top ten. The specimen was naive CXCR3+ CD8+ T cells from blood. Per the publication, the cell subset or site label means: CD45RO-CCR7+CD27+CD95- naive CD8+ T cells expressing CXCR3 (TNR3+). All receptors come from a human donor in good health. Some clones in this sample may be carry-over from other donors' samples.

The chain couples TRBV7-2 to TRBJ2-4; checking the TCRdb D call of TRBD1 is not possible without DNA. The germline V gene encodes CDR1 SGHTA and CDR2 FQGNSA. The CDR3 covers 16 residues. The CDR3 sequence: CASSLSPYPGQNIQYF.

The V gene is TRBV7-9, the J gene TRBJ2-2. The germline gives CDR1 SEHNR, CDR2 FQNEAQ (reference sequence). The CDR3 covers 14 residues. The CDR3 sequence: CASSTGANTGELFF.

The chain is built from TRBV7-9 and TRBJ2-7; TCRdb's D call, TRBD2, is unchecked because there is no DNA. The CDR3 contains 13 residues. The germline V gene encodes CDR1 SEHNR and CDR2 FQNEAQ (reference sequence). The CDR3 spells CASSPSASYEQYF.

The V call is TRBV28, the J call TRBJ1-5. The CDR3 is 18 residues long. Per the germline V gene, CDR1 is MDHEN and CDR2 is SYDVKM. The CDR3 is CASSFEKETKIGNQPQHF.

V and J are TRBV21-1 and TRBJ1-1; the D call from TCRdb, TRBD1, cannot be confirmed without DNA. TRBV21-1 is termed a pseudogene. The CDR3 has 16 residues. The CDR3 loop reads CASSKTLKGWNTEAFF.

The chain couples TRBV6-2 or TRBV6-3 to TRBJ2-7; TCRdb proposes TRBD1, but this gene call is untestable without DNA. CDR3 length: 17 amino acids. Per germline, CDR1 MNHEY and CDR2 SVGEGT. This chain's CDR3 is CASSYPTGTTSSYEQYF.

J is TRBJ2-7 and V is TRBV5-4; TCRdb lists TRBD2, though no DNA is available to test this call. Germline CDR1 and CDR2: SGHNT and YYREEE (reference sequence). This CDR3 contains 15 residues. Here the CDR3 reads CASSPREDSRDEQYF.

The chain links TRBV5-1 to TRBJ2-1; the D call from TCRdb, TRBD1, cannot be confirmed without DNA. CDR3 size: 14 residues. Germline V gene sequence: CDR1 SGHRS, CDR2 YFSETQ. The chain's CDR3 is CASSPRTVRNEQFF.

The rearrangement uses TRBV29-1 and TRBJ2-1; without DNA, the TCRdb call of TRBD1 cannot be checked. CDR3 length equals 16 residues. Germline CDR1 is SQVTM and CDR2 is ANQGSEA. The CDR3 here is CSVDLWGDTEVYEQFF.

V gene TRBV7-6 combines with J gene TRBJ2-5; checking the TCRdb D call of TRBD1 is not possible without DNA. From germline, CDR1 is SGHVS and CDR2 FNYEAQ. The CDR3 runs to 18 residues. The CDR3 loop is CASSLSPSAPQGQETQYF.

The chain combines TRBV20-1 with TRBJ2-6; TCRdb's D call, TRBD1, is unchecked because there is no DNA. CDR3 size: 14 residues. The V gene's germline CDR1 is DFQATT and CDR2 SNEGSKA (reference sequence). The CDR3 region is CSAQGSSGANVLTF.